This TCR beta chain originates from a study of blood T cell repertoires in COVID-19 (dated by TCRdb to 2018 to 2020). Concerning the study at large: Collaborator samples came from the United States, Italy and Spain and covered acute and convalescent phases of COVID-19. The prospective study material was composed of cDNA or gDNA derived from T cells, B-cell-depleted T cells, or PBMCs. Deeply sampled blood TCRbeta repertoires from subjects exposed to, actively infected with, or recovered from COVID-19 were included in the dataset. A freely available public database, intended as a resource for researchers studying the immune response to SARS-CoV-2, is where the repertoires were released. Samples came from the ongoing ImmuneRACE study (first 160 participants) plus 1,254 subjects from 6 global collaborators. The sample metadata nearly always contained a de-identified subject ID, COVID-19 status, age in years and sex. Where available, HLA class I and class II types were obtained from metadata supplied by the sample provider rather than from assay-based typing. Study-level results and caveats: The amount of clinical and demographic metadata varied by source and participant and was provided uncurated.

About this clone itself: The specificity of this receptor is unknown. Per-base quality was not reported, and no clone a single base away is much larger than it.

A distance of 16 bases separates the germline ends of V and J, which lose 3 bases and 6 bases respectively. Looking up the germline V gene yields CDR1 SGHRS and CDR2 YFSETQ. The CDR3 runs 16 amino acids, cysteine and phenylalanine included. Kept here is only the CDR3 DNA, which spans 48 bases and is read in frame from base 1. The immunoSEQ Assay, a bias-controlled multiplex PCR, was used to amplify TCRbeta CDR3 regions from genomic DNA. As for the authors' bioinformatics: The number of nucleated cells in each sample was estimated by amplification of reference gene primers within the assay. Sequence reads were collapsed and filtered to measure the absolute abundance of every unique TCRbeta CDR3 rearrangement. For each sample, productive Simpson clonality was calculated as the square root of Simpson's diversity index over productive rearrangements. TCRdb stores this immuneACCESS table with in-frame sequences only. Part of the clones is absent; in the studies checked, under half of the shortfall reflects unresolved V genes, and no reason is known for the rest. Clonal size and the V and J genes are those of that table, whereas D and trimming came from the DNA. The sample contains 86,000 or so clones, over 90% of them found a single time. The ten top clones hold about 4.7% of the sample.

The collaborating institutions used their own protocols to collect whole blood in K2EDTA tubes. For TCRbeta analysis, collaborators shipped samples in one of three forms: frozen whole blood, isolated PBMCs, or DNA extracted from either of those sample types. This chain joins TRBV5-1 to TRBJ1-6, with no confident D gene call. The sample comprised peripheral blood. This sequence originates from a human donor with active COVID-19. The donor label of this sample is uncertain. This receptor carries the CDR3 CASSWSGLAPNSPLHF. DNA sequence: TGCGCCAGCAGCTGGTCGGGGTTGGCGCCTAATTCACCCCTCCACTTT.